This TCR beta chain was sequenced in a study of T cells expressing NK-cell markers. TCRdb re-called the 5' RACE reads, yielding one record per CDR3 amino acid sequence without DNA. With about 550,000 distinct CDR3 sequences in the sample, the ten largest clones hold 3% to 4.5%. CDR3 size: 15 residues. The sample was blood T cells: a sorted CD56 or NKG2C T cell subset, CD4+ or CD8+ T cells, or bulk PBMC T cells (not recorded which). The sequence was obtained from a man aged 18 to 30 in good health. J is TRBJ1-1 and V is TRBV21-1. TRBV21-1 is deemed a pseudogene. The CDR3 loop reads CASSKEPAQNTEAFF.